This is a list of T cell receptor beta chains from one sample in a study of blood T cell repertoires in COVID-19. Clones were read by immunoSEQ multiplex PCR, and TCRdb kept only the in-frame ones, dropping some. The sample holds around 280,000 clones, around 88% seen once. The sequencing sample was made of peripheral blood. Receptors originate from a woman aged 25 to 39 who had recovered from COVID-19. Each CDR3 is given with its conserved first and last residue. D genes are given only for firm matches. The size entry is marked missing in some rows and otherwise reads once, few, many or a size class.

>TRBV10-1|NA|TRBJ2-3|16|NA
CASSDPRQAPADTQYF
TGCGCCAGCAGTGACCCTAGACAGGCCCCCGCCGATACGCAGTATTTT
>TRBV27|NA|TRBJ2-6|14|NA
CASSLSEVANVLTF
TGTGCCAGCAGTTTATCAGAGGTTGCCAACGTCCTGACTTTC
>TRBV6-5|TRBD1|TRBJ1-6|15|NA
CASSPTGQVSSPLHF
TGTGCCAGCAGTCCGACGGGACAGGTCTCCTCACCCCTCCACTTT
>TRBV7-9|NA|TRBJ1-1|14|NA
CASSLDPQAGEAFF
TGTGCCAGCAGCTTAGACCCCCAGGCAGGTGAAGCTTTCTTT
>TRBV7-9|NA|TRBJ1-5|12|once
CASSSGDQPQHF
TGTGCCAGCAGCTCAGGGGATCAGCCCCAGCATTTT
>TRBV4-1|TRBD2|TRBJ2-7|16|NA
CASSPGGSGGGYEQYF
TGCGCCAGCAGCCCCGGGGGCAGCGGGGGGGGTTACGAGCAGTACTTC
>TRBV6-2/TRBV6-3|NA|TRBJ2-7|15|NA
CASSYSLLQGGEQYF
TGTGCCAGCAGTTACTCTCTACTCCAGGGCGGCGAGCAGTACTTC
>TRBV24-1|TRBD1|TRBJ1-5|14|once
CATVDRGRVKPQHF
TGTGCCACCGTAGACAGGGGGCGCGTTAAGCCCCAGCATTTT
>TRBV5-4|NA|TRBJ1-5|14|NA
CASSAGPADQPQHF
TGTGCCAGCAGCGCGGGACCTGCGGATCAGCCCCAGCATTTT
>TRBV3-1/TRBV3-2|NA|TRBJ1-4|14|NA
CASSQARGGEKLFF
TGTGCCAGCAGCCAAGCCAGGGGCGGTGAAAAACTGTTTTTT
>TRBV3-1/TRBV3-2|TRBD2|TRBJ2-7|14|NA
CASSQREEAYEQYF
TGTGCCAGCAGCCAGCGGGAGGAGGCCTACGAGCAGTACTTC
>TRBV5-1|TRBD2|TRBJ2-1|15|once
CASSHGRTSYNEQFF
TGCGCCAGCAGCCACGGGAGGACCTCCTACAATGAGCAGTTCTTC
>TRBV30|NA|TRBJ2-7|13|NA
CAWSVRGFYEQYF
TGTGCCTGGAGTGTACGGGGGTTCTACGAGCAGTACTTC
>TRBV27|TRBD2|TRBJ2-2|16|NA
CASKKASGSDTGELFF
TGTGCCAGCAAGAAAGCTAGCGGGAGTGATACCGGGGAGCTGTTTTTT
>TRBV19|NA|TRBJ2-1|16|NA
CASSIWWEAPHNEQFF
TGTGCCAGTAGTATTTGGTGGGAGGCCCCCCACAATGAGCAGTTCTTC
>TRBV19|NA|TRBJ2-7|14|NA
CASSGDNSSYEQYF
TGTGCCAGTAGCGGGGACAATAGCTCCTACGAGCAGTACTTC
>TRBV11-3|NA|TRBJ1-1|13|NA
CASSRGGGTEAFF
TGTGCCAGCAGTCGCGGGGGTGGGACTGAAGCTTTCTTT
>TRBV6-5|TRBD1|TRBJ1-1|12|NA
CASSQGATEAFF
TGTGCCAGCAGCCAGGGGGCAACTGAAGCTTTCTTT
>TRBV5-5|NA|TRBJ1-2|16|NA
CASSFLDTKKNYGYTF
TGTGCCAGCAGCTTTCTCGACACGAAGAAAAACTATGGCTACACCTTC
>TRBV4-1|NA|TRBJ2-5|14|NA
CASSQILRGETQYF
TGCGCCAGCAGCCAAATCCTACGGGGAGAGACCCAGTACTTC
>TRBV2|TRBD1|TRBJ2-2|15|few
CASGPGTANTGELFF
TGTGCCAGCGGCCCCGGGACAGCCAACACCGGGGAGCTGTTTTTT
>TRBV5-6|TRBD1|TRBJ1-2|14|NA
CASSPGTGTYGYTF
TGTGCCAGCAGTCCCGGGACAGGCACCTATGGCTACACCTTC
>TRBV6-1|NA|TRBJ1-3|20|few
CASSEVLFGFGGTAGNTIYF
TGTGCCAGCAGTGAAGTCTTGTTTGGCTTTGGGGGCACTGCTGGAAACACCATATATTTT
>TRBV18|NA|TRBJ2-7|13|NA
CASSPEGIYEQYF
TGTGCCAGCTCACCAGAGGGTATCTACGAGCAGTACTTC
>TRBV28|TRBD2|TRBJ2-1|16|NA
CASSFKVSGGVREQFF
TGTGCCAGCAGTTTCAAAGTTAGCGGGGGGGTAAGGGAGCAGTTCTTC
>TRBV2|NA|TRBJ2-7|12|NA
CASTQDSYEQYF
TGTGCCAGCACACAGGACAGCTACGAGCAGTACTTC
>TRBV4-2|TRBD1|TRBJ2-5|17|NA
CASSQGVSRGHGETQYF
TGTGCCAGCAGCCAAGGCGTGAGCAGGGGGCATGGGGAGACCCAGTACTTC
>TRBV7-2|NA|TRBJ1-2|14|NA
CASSFLGGSHGYTF
TGTGCCAGCAGCTTCCTAGGGGGTTCGCATGGCTACACCTTC
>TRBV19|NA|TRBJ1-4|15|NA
CASSPRTTTNEKLFF
TGTGCCAGTAGTCCGCGGACTACAACTAATGAAAAACTGTTTTTT
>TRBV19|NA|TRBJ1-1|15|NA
CASSPDSLKNTEAFF
TGTGCCAGTAGCCCGGACAGCCTCAAGAACACTGAAGCTTTCTTT
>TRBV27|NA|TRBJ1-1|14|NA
CASSLGAINTEAFF
TGTGCCAGCAGTTTAGGGGCTATTAACACTGAAGCTTTCTTT
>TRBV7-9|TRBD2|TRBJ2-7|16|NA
CASSLGWGGSSYEQYF
TGTGCCAGCAGCTTAGGCTGGGGGGGTTCCTCCTACGAGCAGTACTTC
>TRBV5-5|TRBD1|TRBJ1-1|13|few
CASSLMAGGEAFF
TGTGCCAGCAGCTTGATGGCAGGGGGTGAAGCTTTCTTT
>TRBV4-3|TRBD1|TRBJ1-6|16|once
CASSLIVGTGASPLHF
TGCGCCAGCAGCCTAATTGTCGGGACAGGGGCTTCACCCCTCCACTTT
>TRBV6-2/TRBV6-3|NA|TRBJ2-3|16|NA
CASSPESDWRSDTQYF
TGTGCCAGCAGTCCCGAGTCGGACTGGAGGTCCGATACGCAGTATTTT
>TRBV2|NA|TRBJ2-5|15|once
CASSDVSLYQETQYF
TGTGCCAGCAGTGATGTGAGCTTGTACCAAGAGACCCAGTACTTC
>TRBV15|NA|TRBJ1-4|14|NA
CATSRGTENEKLFF
TGTGCCACCAGCAGAGGGACAGAGAATGAAAAACTGTTTTTT
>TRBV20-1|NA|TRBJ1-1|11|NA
CSQGSGTEAFF
TGCTCCCAAGGCTCAGGCACTGAAGCTTTCTTT
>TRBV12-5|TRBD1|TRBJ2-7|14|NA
CASGPGTGPEFQYF
TGTGCTAGTGGCCCCGGGACAGGGCCCGAATTTCAGTACTTC
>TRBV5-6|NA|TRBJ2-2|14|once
CASSLGTASGELFF
TGTGCCAGCAGCTTGGGGACTGCTTCCGGGGAGCTGTTTTTT
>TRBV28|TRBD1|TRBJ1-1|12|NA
CASTPGGQSAFF
TGTGCCAGCACCCCAGGGGGCCAGTCGGCTTTCTTT
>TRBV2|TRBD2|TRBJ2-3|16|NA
CASSAGTSPSTDTQYF
TGTGCCAGCAGTGCTGGGACTAGCCCTAGCACAGATACGCAGTATTTT
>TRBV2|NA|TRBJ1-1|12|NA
CAREDRLSEAFF
TGTGCCAGAGAGGACAGACTCTCTGAAGCTTTCTTT
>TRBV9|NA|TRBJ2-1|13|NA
CASSPLEFREQFF
TGTGCCAGCAGCCCATTAGAGTTCAGGGAGCAGTTCTTC
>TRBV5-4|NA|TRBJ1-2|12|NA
CASSSADEGDTF
TGTGCCAGCAGCTCGGCTGATGAGGGGGACACCTTC
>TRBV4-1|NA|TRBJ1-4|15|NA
CASSLIGQLNEKLFF
TGCGCCAGCAGCCTCATAGGACAGCTTAATGAAAAACTGTTTTTT
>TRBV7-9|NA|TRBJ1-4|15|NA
CASSLTGRGNEKLFF
TGTGCCAGCAGCTTAACTGGACGGGGAAATGAAAAACTGTTTTTT
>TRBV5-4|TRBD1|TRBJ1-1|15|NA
CASSRQGATRTEAFF
TGTGCCAGCAGCCGACAGGGGGCAACGAGAACTGAAGCTTTCTTT
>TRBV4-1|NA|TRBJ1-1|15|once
CASSQDMSWNTEAFF
TGCGCCAGCAGCCAAGATATGAGTTGGAACACTGAAGCTTTCTTT
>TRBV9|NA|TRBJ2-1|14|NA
CASSGLSNYNEQFF
TGTGCCAGCAGCGGTTTGAGTAACTACAATGAGCAGTTCTTC
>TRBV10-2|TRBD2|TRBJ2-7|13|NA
CASMGLADYEQYF
TGCGCCAGCATGGGACTAGCTGATTACGAGCAGTACTTC
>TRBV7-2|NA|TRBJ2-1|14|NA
CASSLGLAYNEQFF
TGTGCCAGCAGCTTAGGGCTAGCCTACAATGAGCAGTTCTTC
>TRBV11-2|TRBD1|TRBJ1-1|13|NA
CASSSDRGRVAFF
TGTGCCAGCAGCTCGGACAGGGGTAGGGTAGCTTTCTTT
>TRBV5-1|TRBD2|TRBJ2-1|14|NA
CASSSAGGYNEQFF
TGCGCCAGCAGCTCGGCGGGGGGGTACAATGAGCAGTTCTTC
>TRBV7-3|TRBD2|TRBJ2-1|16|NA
CASSPRSAGGRSEQFF
TGTGCCAGCAGCCCTCGTTCGGCGGGAGGAAGGAGTGAGCAGTTCTTC
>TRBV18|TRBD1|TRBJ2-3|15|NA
CASSQGQGAEDTQYF
TGTGCCAGCTCACAGGGACAGGGGGCCGAAGATACGCAGTATTTT
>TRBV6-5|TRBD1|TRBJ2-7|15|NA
CASSKPGQGAHEQYF
TGTGCCAGCAGTAAACCGGGACAGGGGGCCCATGAGCAGTACTTC
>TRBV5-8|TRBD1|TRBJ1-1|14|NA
CASSLGTGGTEAFF
TGTGCCAGCAGCTTAGGGACAGGGGGCACTGAAGCTTTCTTT
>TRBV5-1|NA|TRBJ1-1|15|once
CASSSGDFLNTEAFF
TGCGCCAGCAGCTCCGGAGATTTCCTGAACACTGAAGCTTTCTTT
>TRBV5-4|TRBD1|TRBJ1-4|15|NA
CASSLAGRGHEKLFF
TGTGCCAGCAGCTTGGCCGGCAGGGGGCATGAAAAACTGTTTTTT